This T cell receptor (beta chain) comes out of a study of T cells in Graves' hyperthyroidism and ophthalmopathy. Stable Graves' hyperthyroidism denoted no ophthalmopathy progression over 18 months. RNA transcripts gave rise to amplified TCR beta CDR3 regions. HTBI primers were employed in a first-round RT-PCR of the TCR CDR3. TCRdb re-called the multiplex PCR reads through MiXCR, storing one row per CDR3 protein. The table includes a few hundred thousand distinct CDR3 sequences, roughly 15% detected once. This clonotype was recorded at least ten times. Antigen: not known. General study results and limits: Most thyroid clonotypes expanded above 0.001 appeared in blood too.

The sequenced sample was blood. The TCR comes from a woman aged 40 to 50 with Graves' hyperthyroidism.

The CDR3 region is CASSLAGGEQYF. CDR3 nucleotides: TGTGCCAGCAGCTTGGCAGGCGGCGAGCAGTACTTC. The V call is TRBV7-9, the J call TRBJ2-7, with D unclear. V was trimmed by 3 bases and J by 6 bases, leaving 9 bases between them. The CDR3 spans 12 residues. CDR1 SEHNR and CDR2 FQNEAQ come from the germline V gene (reference sequence).